This record looks at one TCR beta chain sequence and its context. Its antigen remains unknown. This record belongs to a study of shared clonotypes between healthy human individuals. The study's findings and limits: Sharing across four donors was highest in naive CD4 (roughly 5%) and lowest in memory CD8 (approximately 0.4%). In having few donors, the study represented limited genetic and exposure-history diversity.

Negatively enriched CD4+ T cells were divided by CD45RA into naive and memory. Germline lookup yields CDR1 SGHNT and CDR2 YYREEE (reference sequence). V gave up 6 bases and J gave up 0 bases, with 25 bases separating them. The CDR3 runs 19 residues. Method: immunoSEQ multiplex PCR; TCRdb's copy keeps in-frame clones and lacks some. The sample has a few million clones, approximately 95% seen once. The sample was naive CD4+ T cells from PBMCs. The subset here: CD45RA+ positively selected. The TCR sequence derives from a young man in good health. Some clones in this sample may be carry-over from other donors' samples. The chain links TRBV5-4 to TRBJ2-4, with D possibly matching TRBD1 (6 bases). The CDR3 sequence: CASTLWGLLLLLAKNIQYF. DNA for the CDR3: TGTGCCAGCACCCTATGGGGGCTTCTCTTACTCTTAGCCAAAAACATTCAGTACTTC. Based on the CDR3 plus reference TRBV5-4 and TRBJ2-4, the full variable domain is ETGVTQSPTHLIKTRGQQVTLRCSSQSGHNTVSWYQQALGQGPQFIFQYYREEENGRGNFPPRFSGLQFPNYSSELNVNALELDDSALYLCASTLWGLLLLLAKNIQYFGAGTRLSVL.